What follows are 19 T cell receptor beta chains derived from one specimen sequenced in a study of OX40 agonist ivuxolimab in advanced cancers. Library preparation used the immunoSEQ multiplex PCR assay. TCRdb provides this immuneACCESS table in a form limited to in-frame rearrangements. Some clones are lacking; in checked studies, under half of them reflect an unresolved V gene, and why the rest are absent is not known. For this sample there are about 62,000 clones; 70% to 90% appear just once. In total, the top ten clones hold 0.25% to 0.3% of the sample. The sequenced sample was CD4+ or CD8+ T cells sorted from blood, obtained in a trial of the OX40 agonist ivuxolimab. Receptors originate from an adult with an advanced solid tumor such as melanoma, head and neck, liver or kidney cancer.

The chain carries TRBV7-9 and TRBJ2-7; D may be TRBD2 (5 bases). V was cut by 6 bases and J by 6 bases, with 18 bases left in between. From germline, CDR1 is SEHNR and CDR2 FQNEAQ (reference sequence). The length of the CDR3 is 14 residues. The CDR3 spells CASSIDGNNVEQYF. The DNA for the CDR3 is TGTGCCAGCAGTATAGACGGGAATAACGTCGAGCAGTACTTC.

The chain uses TRBV28 and TRBJ2-7, with D uncertain. In germline, CDR1 is MDHEN, CDR2 SYDVKM. The CDR3 spans 11 residues. V shed 5 bases and J shed 3 bases, with 5 bases lying between them. The CDR3 DNA reads as TGTGCCAGCAGTGGAGTCTACGAGCAGTACTTC. As protein: CASSGVYEQYF. Full variable domain (rest looked up from reference TRBV28 and TRBJ2-7): DVKVTQSSRYLVKRTGEKVFLECVQDMDHENMFWYRQDPGLGLRLIYFSYDVKMKEKGDIPEGYSVSREKKERFSLILESASTNQTSMYLCASSGVYEQYFGPGTRLTVT.

This rearrangement joins TRBV5-6 to TRBJ1-2; possible D gene TRBD1, 6 bases. V lost 0 bases, J lost 6 bases, and 6 bases lay in between. This CDR3 spans 12 amino acids. Germline CDR1 and CDR2: SGHDT and YYEEEE. As DNA, the CDR3 is TGTGCCAGCAGCTTGGACAGGGATGGCTACACCTTC. This encodes CASSLDRDGYTF.

The chain uses TRBV7-2 and TRBJ2-7; no reliable D call. Trimming left V 1 base short and J 2 bases short, with 15 bases between. Germline assignment: CDR1 SGHTA and CDR2 FQGNSA. The CDR3 runs to 16 residues. The CDR3 is CASSLGSTTSTYEQYF. DNA for the CDR3: TGTGCCAGCAGCTTAGGTTCCACAACCTCTACCTACGAGCAGTACTTC.

The sample holds one count of this clone. This sequence joins TRBV11-3 and TRBJ2-2; 8 nucleotides line up with TRBD1. CDR3 length: 19 amino acids. Germline V CDR1 and CDR2: SGHNT, YENEEA. Trimming at V came to 1 base and at J to 6 bases, leaving 16 bases not matched to a gene. CDR3 in DNA: TGTGCCAGCAGCTTAGTCTTTCCGGGATGGACAGGGAATGCCGGGGAGCTGTTTTTT. Encoded protein: CASSLVFPGWTGNAGELFF.

The chain employs TRBV6-5 and TRBJ1-4; no clear D gene. Germline V gene sequence: CDR1 MNHEY, CDR2 SVGAGI. Trimming stripped 2 bases from V and 8 bases from J, with 9 bases between. This CDR3 is 13 amino acids long. The CDR3 loop reads CASSYRPGEKLFF. CDR3 bases: TGTGCCAGCAGTTACCGCCCGGGAGAAAAACTGTTTTTT.

This chain links TRBV4-3 with TRBJ1-2; a weak D match, TRBD1 (6 bases). The CDR3 is 16 amino acids. Trimming took 0 bases from V and 8 from J, leaving 19 bases between them. In germline, CDR1 is LGHNA, CDR2 YSLEER. CDR3 sequence reads: CASSQDLGGLGGGYTF. Here the CDR3 DNA reads TGCGCCAGCAGCCAAGATCTGGGGGGCCTTGGAGGCGGCTACACCTTC.

The chain combines TRBV5-5 with TRBJ2-5, with 7 bases aligning to TRBD2. Germline V CDR1 and CDR2: SGHKS, YYEKEE (reference sequence). The length of the CDR3 is 15 residues. V shed 5 bases, J shed 4 bases, and the junction held 11 bases outside the gene matches. The CDR3 is CASRGPGVAGETQYF. In nucleotides, the CDR3 is TGTGCCAGCAGGGGACCGGGGGTAGCGGGAGAGACCCAGTACTTC.

This clone was picked up one time. The genes are TRBV7-2 and TRBJ2-7; 9 bases line up with TRBD2. V dropped 0 bases and J dropped 6; count of bases not matched to a gene: 6. The CDR3 has 15 amino acids. The V gene's germline CDR1 is SGHTA and CDR2 FQGNSA. The CDR3 DNA reads as TGTGCCAGCAGCTTAGCCGGGCTAGCGGGAACCGAGCAGTACTTC. As protein: CASSLAGLAGTEQYF.

The genes are TRBV10-2 and TRBJ1-2; the D gene is possibly TRBD1 (6 bases). Trimming removed 4 bases at V and 7 bases at J, with 13 bases between. Germline assignment: CDR1 WSHSY and CDR2 SAAADI. CDR3 length: 13 residues. The CDR3 DNA is TGCGCCAGCAGTGGTTTGGGGGCAAGTGGCTACACCTTC. Its translation is CASSGLGASGYTF.

The table lists this clone with a few counts. The genes are TRBV4-1 and TRBJ2-5; 8 positions match TRBD2. The germline CDR1 and CDR2 sequences are MGHRA and YSYEKL. There are 16 residues in the CDR3. Trimming cost V 1 base and J 4 bases; bases outside gene matches: 8. The CDR3 DNA reads TGCGCCAGCAGCCAAGGTAATAGCGGGATAGGAGAGACCCAGTACTTC. This codes for CASSQGNSGIGETQYF.

The chain is built from TRBV5-8 and TRBJ2-7; D tentatively fits TRBD1 or TRBD2 (5 bases each). The CDR3 covers 17 residues. Germline V gives CDR1 SGHTS, CDR2 YDEGEE. V was trimmed by 4 bases and J by 2 bases, leaving 22 bases between them. CDR3 residues: CASSSPWGRGRPYEQYF. The CDR3 DNA follows: TGTGCCAGCAGCAGCCCCTGGGGCAGAGGGAGACCCTACGAGCAGTACTTC.

The rearrangement joins TRBV5-1 to TRBJ2-7, with D tentatively TRBD1 (6 bases). V gave up 4 bases and J gave up 2 bases, with 13 bases separating them. The CDR3 is made up of 14 amino acids. The germline V gene has CDR1 SGHRS and CDR2 YFSETQ. The CDR3 nucleotides read TGCGCCAGCAGCACGGCCGGGACAACCTACGAGCAGTACTTC. Translating it yields CASSTAGTTYEQYF.

J is TRBJ2-2 and V is TRBV6-5, with D perhaps TRBD2 (5 bases). The CDR3 runs 14 residues. Germline CDR1 reads MNHEY; CDR2 reads SVGAGI. The germline V and J ends were trimmed by 5 bases and 1 base, with 8 bases remaining between them. The DNA of the CDR3 is TGTGCCAGCAGTCCGGGAATGAACACCGGGGAGCTGTTTTTT. It yields the protein CASSPGMNTGELFF.

The CDR3 nucleotides are TGCGCCAGCAGCTTTGACAAGCCTACCTACGAGCAGTACTTC. It is translated as CASSFDKPTYEQYF. The chain combines TRBV5-1 with TRBJ2-7; D gene unclear. V dropped 2 bases and J dropped 2 bases, with 11 bases sitting between them. Germline V gene data show CDR1 as SGHRS and CDR2 as YFSETQ. CDR3 length equals 14 residues.

This clone has a handful of counts. The V and J genes are TRBV10-3 and TRBJ2-4, with TRBD1 as a possible D gene (6 bases). This CDR3 spans 13 amino acids. V dropped 4 bases and J dropped 4 bases, with 8 bases sitting between them. Germline V CDR1 and CDR2: ENHRY, SYGVKD. The CDR3 loop reads CAISADSKNIQYF. Written as DNA, the CDR3 is TGTGCCATCAGTGCGGACAGTAAAAACATTCAGTACTTC.

The V and J genes are TRBV19 and TRBJ1-5; D perhaps matches TRBD1 (6 bases). V lost 7 bases and J lost 4, with 17 bases in between. Per germline, CDR1 LNHDA and CDR2 SQIVND (reference sequence). The CDR3 is 15 amino acids. DNA for the CDR3: TGTGCCAGTACGAGGGGGGACGGCGAGAATCAGCCCCAGCATTTT. Amino acids: CASTRGDGENQPQHF.

This clone was observed a single time. The CDR3 sequence is CASSETGGSYNSPLHF. CDR3 nucleotide sequence: TGTGCCAGCAGTGAAACAGGGGGATCCTATAATTCACCCCTCCACTTT. The chain uses TRBV6-1 and TRBJ1-6; TRBD1 matches 8 bases. J lost 1 base, V lost 2 bases, and 1 base had no gene match. Germline V lookup: CDR1 MNHNS, CDR2 SASEGT. The CDR3 has 16 residues.

V and J are TRBV7-2 and TRBJ2-7; weak D call: TRBD2 (6 bases). Germline values: CDR1 SGHTA, CDR2 FQGNSA. V gave up 5 bases and J gave up 7 bases, with 12 bases separating them. This CDR3 has 12 amino acids. The CDR3 DNA is TGTGCCAGCAGCCTCACGGGAGTAGAGCAGTACTTC. Translation gives CASSLTGVEQYF.